The 4 T cell receptor beta chains in this list originate from one sample, sequenced in a study of T cell responses to AZD1222 COVID-19 vaccine. Assay: immunoSEQ multiplex PCR; the TCRdb copy retains only in-frame clones and omits some. The top ten hold 4% to 5.5% of the sample, which has under 130,000 clones, around 91% seen once. Material: peripheral blood, obtained on day 0 of AZD1222 vaccination. These receptors all come from an adult in good health.

The V call is TRBV28, the J call TRBJ2-4; D unresolved. V was clipped by 1 base and J by 1 base, with 11 bases between them. The CDR3 length is 16 residues. In germline, CDR1 is MDHEN, CDR2 SYDVKM. The CDR3: CASSLSIAGAKNIQYF. The CDR3 nucleotides read TGTGCCAGCAGTTTATCCATAGCTGGGGCCAAAAACATTCAGTACTTC. The variable domain in full, with the rest retrieved from reference TRBV28 and TRBJ2-4, is DVKVTQSSRYLVKRTGEKVFLECVQDMDHENMFWYRQDPGLGLRLIYFSYDVKMKEKGDIPEGYSVSREKKERFSLILESASTNQTSMYLCASSLSIAGAKNIQYFGAGTRLSVL.

This clone was counted a single time. This chain links TRBV18 with TRBJ2-1; 13 bases are a match to TRBD2. The ends lost 4 bases at V and 0 bases at J; junction bases unmatched: 9. This CDR3 spans 19 amino acids. Germline V lookup: CDR1 KGHSH, CDR2 LQKENI. The CDR3 region has the DNA TGTGCCAGCTCACGTGGTATGGGACTAGCGGGAAGCTCCTACAATGAGCAGTTCTTC. As protein: CASSRGMGLAGSSYNEQFF.

V is TRBV20-1 and J is TRBJ2-1, with 11 bases lining up with TRBD2. The CDR3 spans 21 residues. Germline trimming cut 3 bases from V and 0 bases from J; bases unmatched to any gene: 19. Looked up from germline, CDR1 is DFQATT and CDR2 is SNEGSKA (reference sequence). This CDR3 is CSASSAIRPSGGTSSYNEQFF. The CDR3 coding sequence is TGCAGTGCTAGTTCGGCTATTCGGCCTAGCGGGGGGACAAGCTCCTACAATGAGCAGTTCTTC.

The gene calls are TRBV29-1 and TRBJ1-1, with D tentatively TRBD1 (5 bases). Trimming cost V 5 bases and J 4 bases, with 8 bases left between them. The CDR3 has 11 amino acids. Germline lookup yields CDR1 SQVTM and CDR2 ANQGSEA. In DNA form, the CDR3 reads TGCAGCGTTTGGGGGGTCACTGAAGCTTTCTTT. Protein product: CSVWGVTEAFF.